This record looks at one T cell receptor (beta chain) sequence and its context. This sample was taken from a study of T cell changes during pregnancy in multiple sclerosis. V was trimmed by 5 bases and J by 3 bases, leaving 15 bases between them. Germline-derived CDR1 and CDR2 are SGHAT and FQNNGV. This CDR3 region has 15 residues. Libraries were prepared by immunoSEQ multiplex PCR; TCRdb keeps only in-frame clonotypes and omits some of them. The data hold about 110,000 clones, with roughly nine tenths observed a single time. The chain uses TRBV11-2 and TRBJ2-3, with a tentative D call TRBD2 (5 bases). The specimen was peripheral blood, collected in the third trimester of pregnancy. The TCR originated in a female donor with multiple sclerosis, enrolled in a pregnancy study. Here the CDR3 reads CASSLLSGATDTQYF. DNA of the CDR3: TGTGCCAGCAGCCTGCTCAGCGGAGCTACAGATACGCAGTATTTT.